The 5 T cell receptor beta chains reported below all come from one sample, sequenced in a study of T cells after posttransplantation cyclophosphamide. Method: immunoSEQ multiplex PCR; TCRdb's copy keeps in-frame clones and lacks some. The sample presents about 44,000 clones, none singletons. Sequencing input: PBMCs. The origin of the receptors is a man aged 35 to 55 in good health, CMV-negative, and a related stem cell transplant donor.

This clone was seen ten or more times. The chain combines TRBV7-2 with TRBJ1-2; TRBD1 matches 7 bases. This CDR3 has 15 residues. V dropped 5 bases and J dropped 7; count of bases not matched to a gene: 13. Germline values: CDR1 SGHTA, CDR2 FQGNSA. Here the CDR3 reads CASSPGGQVGTGYTF. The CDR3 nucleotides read TGTGCCAGCAGCCCCGGCGGACAGGTTGGAACTGGCTACACCTTC. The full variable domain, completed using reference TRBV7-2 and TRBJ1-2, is GAGVSQSPSNKVTEKGKDVELRCDPISGHTALYWYRQSLGQGLEFLIYFQGNSAPDKSGLPSDRFSAERTGGSVSTLTIQRTQQEDSAVYLCASSPGGQVGTGYTFGSGTRLTVV.

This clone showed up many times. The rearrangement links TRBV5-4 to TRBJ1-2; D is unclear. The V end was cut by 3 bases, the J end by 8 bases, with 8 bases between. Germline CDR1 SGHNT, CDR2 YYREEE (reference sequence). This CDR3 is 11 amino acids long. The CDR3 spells CASSSSGGYTF. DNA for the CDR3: TGTGCCAGCAGCTCCTCGGGGGGCTACACCTTC.

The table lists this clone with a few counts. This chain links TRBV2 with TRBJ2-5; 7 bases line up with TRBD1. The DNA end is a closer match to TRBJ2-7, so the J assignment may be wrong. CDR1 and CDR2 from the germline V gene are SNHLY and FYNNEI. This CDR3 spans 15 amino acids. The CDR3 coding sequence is TGTGCCAGCAGCCGCCGGACAGGAGAGTGGAACGAGCAGTACTTC. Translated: CASSRRTGEWNEQYF.

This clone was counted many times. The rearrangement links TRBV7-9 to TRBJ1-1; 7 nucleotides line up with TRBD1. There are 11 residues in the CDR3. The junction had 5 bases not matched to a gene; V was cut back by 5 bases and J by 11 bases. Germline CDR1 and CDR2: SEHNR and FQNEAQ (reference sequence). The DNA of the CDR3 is TGTGCCAGCAGCGTAGGGACAGAGGCTTTCTTT. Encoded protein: CASSVGTEAFF.

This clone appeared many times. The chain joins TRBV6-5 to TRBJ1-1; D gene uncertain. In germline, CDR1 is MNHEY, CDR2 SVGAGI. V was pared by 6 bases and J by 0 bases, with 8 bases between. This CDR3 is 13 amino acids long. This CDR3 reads CASRRTLNTEAFF. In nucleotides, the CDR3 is TGTGCCAGCAGACGGACTCTGAACACTGAAGCTTTCTTT.